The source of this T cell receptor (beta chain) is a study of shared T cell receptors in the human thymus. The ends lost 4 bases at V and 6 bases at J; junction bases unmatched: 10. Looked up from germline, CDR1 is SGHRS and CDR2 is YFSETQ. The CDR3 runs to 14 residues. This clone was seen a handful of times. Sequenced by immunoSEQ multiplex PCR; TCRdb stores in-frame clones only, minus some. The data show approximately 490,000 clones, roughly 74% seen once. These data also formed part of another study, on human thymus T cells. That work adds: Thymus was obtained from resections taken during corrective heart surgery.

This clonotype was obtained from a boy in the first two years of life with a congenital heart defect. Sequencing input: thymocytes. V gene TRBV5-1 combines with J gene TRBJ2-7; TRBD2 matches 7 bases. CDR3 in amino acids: CASSKHRREGEQYF. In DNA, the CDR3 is TGCGCCAGCAGCAAACACAGGAGGGAGGGCGAGCAGTACTTC.